The clone carrying this T cell receptor (beta chain) appeared many times. Its antigen is unidentified. These data are taken from a study of identical twins. Study outcomes and limitations: Its conclusions, products of cross-sectional statistical analysis, did not come from following the same donors. Twin-shared out-of-frame alpha sequences showed excess low generation probability. Memory repertoires showed no such pattern, whereas abundant cord blood beta clonotypes carried fewer insertions.

TCRdb reprocessed the 5' RACE reads via MiXCR and lists one record per CDR3 protein. Here the sample spans about 890,000 distinct CDR3 sequences, roughly 12% being singletons. V trimming: 5 bases; J trimming: 4 bases; junction bases outside the gene matches: 7. The CDR3 is 14 residues long. In germline, CDR1 is SGHTA, CDR2 FQGNSA. Only healthy Caucasians were enrolled as donors. The same data also went into a second study, on yellow fever vaccine responses in identical twins.

V and J are TRBV7-2 and TRBJ1-1; 7 bases line up with TRBD1. This receptor was taken from a woman under 30 in good health. Sequenced: PBMCs. The CDR3, as DNA: TGTGCCAGCAGCCGAAGGCCAGGGGGCACTGAAGCTTTCTTT. This gives the protein CASSRRPGGTEAFF.